Only a few counts were recorded for the clone carrying this T cell receptor beta chain. Clones were read by immunoSEQ multiplex PCR, and TCRdb kept only the in-frame ones, dropping some. The repertoire holds some 35,000 clones, with about 83% as singletons. The sample is drawn from a study of blood T cell repertoires in COVID-19. Trimming pared 3 bases from V and 7 bases from J, leaving 13 bases between. Looked up from germline, CDR1 is WNHNN and CDR2 is SYGVQD (reference sequence). The CDR3 runs 13 residues. The sequencing input was peripheral blood. The rearrangement joins TRBV10-1 to TRBJ2-7; D remains ambiguous. The origin of this receptor is a man aged 50-59 years with acute or convalescent COVID-19. In nucleotides, the CDR3 is TGCGCCAGCAGTGACCTCCCCTCGCGGGAGCAGTACTTC. This sequence encodes CASSDLPSREQYF.